This paragraph reports one T cell receptor (beta chain). cDNA came from roughly 0.53 to 1 ug RNA primed by random hexamers. TCRdb reprocessed the immunoSEQ multiplex PCR reads via MiXCR and lists one record per CDR3 protein. The data show a few hundred thousand distinct CDR3 sequences, around 90% seen once. This sample was taken from a study of CD8 T cells in Susac syndrome. The germline V gene has CDR1 SNHLY and CDR2 FYNNEI. Deletions cut 7 bases from V and 3 bases from J, with 17 bases between. The CDR3 has 15 amino acids. The gene calls are TRBV2 and TRBJ2-3, with D hard to call. The sample comprised CD4+ T cells from PBMCs. The source is a human donor with multiple sclerosis. The CDR3 DNA reads TGTGCCAGCAATGGCCGGCCATCCCAGACAGATACGCAGTATTTT. Translation: CASNGRPSQTDTQYF.